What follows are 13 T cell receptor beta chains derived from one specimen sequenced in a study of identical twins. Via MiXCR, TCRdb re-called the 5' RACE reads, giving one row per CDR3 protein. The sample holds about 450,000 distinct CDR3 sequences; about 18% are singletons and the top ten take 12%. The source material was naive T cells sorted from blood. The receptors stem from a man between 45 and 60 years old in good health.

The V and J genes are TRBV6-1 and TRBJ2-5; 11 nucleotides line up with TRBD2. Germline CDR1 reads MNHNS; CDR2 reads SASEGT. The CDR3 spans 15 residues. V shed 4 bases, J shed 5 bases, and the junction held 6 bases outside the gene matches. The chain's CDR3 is CASSVLAGGHETQYF. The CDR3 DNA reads TGTGCCAGCAGTGTTTTAGCGGGAGGGCACGAGACCCAGTACTTC.

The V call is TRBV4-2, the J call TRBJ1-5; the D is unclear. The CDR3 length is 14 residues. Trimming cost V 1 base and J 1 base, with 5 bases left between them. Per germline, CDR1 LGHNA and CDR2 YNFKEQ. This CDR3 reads CASSQVESNQPQHF. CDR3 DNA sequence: TGTGCCAGCAGCCAAGTTGAGAGCAATCAGCCCCAGCATTTT.

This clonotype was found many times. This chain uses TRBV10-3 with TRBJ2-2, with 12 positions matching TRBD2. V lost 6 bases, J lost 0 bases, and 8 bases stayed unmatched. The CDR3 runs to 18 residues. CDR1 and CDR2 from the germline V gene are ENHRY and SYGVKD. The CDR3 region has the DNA TGTGCCATCAGGGGGGGACTAGCGGGTTCCTCGAACACCGGGGAGCTGTTTTTT. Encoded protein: CAIRGGLAGSSNTGELFF.

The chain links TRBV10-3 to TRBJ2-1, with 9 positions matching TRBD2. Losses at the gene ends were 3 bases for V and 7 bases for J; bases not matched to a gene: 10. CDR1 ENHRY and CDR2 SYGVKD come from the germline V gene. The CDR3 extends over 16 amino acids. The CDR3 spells CAISDSLAGAGNEQFF. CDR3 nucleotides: TGTGCCATCAGTGACAGTTTAGCGGGAGCGGGAAATGAGCAGTTCTTC.

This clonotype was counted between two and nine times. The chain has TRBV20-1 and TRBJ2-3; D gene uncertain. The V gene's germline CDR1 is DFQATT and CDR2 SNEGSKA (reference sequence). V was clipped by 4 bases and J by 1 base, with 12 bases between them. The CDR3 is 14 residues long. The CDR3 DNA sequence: TGCAGTGCTAAAGTTCCAATTGGCACAGATACGCAGTATTTT. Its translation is CSAKVPIGTDTQYF.

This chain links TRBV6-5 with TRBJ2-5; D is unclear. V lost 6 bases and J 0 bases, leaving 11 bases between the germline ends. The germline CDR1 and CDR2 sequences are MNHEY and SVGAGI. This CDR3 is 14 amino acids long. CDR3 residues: CASSNLEYQETQYF. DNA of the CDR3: TGTGCCAGCAGCAACCTAGAGTACCAAGAGACCCAGTACTTC.

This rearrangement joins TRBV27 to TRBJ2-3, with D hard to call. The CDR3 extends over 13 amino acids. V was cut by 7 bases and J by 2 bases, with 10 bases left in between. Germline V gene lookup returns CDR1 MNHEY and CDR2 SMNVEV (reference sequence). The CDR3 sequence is CASTAINTDTQYF. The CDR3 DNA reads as TGTGCCAGCACTGCGATAAACACAGATACGCAGTATTTT.

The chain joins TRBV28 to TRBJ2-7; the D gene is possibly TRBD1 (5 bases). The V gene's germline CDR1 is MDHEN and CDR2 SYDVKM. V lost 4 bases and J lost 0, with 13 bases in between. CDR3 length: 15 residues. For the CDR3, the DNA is TGTGCCAGCAGTTCCTTGGGGCCAAGCTCCTACGAGCAGTACTTC. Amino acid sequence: CASSSLGPSSYEQYF. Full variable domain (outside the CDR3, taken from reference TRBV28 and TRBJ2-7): DVKVTQSSRYLVKRTGEKVFLECVQDMDHENMFWYRQDPGLGLRLIYFSYDVKMKEKGDIPEGYSVSREKKERFSLILESASTNQTSMYLCASSSLGPSSYEQYFGPGTRLTVT.

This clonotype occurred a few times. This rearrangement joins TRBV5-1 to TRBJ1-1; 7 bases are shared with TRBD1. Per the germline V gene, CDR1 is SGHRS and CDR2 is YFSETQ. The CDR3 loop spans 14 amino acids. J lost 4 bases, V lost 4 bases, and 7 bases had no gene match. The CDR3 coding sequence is TGCGCCAGCAGCCCGTGGGACAGTGTCACTGAAGCTTTCTTT. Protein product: CASSPWDSVTEAFF.

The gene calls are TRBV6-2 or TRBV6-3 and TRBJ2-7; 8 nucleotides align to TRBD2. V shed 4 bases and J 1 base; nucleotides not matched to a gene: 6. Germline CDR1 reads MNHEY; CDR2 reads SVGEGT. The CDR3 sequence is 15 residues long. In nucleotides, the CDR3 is TGTGCCAGCAGTTGGCTCAGCGGGGGTTCCTACGAGCAGTACTTC. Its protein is CASSWLSGGSYEQYF.

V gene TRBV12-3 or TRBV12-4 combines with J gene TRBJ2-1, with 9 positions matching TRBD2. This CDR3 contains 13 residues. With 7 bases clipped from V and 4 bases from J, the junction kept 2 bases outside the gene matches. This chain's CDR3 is CASITSGYNEQFF. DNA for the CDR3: TGTGCCAGCATCACTAGCGGGTACAATGAGCAGTTCTTC.

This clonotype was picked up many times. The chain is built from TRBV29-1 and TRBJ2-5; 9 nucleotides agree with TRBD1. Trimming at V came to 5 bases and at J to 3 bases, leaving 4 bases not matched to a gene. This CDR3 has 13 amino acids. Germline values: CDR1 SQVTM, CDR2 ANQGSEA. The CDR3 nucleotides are TGCAGCGTTTCCGGACAGGGGAAAGAGACCCAGTACTTC. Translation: CSVSGQGKETQYF. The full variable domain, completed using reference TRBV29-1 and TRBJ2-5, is SAVISQKPSRDICQRGTSLTIQCQVDSQVTMMFWYRQQPGQSLTLIATANQGSEATYESGFVIDKFPISRPNLTFSTLTVSNMSPEDSSIYLCSVSGQGKETQYFGPGTRLLVL.

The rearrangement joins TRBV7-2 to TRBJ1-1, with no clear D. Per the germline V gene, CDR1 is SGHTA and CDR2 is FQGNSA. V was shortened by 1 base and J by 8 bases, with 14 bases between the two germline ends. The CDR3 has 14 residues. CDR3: CASSLGGGGFEAFF. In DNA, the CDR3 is TGTGCCAGCAGCTTAGGAGGAGGAGGGTTCGAAGCTTTCTTT.